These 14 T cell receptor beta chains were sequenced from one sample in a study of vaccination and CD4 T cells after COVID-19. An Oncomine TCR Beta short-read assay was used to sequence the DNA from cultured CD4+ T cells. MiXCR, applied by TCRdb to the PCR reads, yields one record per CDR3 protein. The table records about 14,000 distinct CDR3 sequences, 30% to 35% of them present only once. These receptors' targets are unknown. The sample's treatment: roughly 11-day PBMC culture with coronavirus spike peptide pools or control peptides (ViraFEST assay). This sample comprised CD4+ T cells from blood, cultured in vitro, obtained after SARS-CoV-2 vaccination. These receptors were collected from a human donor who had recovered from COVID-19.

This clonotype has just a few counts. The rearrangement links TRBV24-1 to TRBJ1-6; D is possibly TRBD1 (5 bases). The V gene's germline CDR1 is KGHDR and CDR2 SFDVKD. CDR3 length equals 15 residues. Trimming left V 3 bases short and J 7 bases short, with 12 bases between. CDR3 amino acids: CATSDPRVSNSPLHF. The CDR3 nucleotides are TGTGCCACCAGTGATCCCAGGGTCAGCAATTCACCCCTCCACTTT.

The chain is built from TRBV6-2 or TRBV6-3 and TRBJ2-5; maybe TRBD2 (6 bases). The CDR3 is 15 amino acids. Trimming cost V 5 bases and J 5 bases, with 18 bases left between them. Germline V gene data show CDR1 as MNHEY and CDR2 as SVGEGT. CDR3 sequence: CASSRSGRWGETQYF. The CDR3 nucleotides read TGTGCCAGCAGTCGTTCAGGGAGGTGGGGGGAGACCCAGTACTTC.

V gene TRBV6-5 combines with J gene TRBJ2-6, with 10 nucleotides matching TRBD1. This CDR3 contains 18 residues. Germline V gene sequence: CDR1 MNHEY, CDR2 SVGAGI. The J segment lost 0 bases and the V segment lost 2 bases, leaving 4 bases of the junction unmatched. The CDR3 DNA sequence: TGTGCCAGCAGTTACCAGGACAGGGGGGGCTCTGGGGCCAACGTCCTGACTTTC. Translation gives CASSYQDRGGSGANVLTF.

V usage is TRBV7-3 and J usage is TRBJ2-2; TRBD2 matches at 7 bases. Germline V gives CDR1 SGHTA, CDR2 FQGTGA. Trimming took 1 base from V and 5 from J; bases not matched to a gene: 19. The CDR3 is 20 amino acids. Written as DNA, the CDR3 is TGTGCCAGCAGCTTAAGGGGCGGTGCTAGCGGCACTTGGGGGACCGGGGAGCTGTTTTTT. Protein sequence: CASSLRGGASGTWGTGELFF. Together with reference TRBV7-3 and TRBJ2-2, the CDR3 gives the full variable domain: GAGVSQTPSNKVTEKGKYVELRCDPISGHTALYWYRQSLGQGPEFLIYFQGTGAADDSGLPNDRFFAVRPEGSVSTLKIQRTERGDSAVYLCASSLRGGASGTWGTGELFFGEGSRLTVL.

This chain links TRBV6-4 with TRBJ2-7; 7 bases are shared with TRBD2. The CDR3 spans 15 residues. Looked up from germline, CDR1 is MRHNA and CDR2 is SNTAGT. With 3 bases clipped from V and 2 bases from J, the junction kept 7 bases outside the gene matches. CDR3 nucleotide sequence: TGTGCCAGCAGTGAAGCAGCGGGACTAACCTACGAGCAGTACTTC. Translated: CASSEAAGLTYEQYF.

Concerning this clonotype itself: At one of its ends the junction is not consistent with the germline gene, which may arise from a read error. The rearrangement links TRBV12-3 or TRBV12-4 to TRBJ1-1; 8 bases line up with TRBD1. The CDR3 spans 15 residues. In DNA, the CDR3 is TGTGCCAGCAGTTTAGTGGGACAGGAGAACACTGAAACTTTCTTT. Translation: CASSLVGQENTETFF.

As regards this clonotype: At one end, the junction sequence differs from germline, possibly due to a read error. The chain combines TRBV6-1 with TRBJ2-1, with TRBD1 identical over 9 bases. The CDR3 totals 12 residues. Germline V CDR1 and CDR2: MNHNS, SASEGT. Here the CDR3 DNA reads TGTGCCAGCAGTACTCCCGGGACAGGGAAGGTCTTC. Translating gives CASSTPGTGKVF.

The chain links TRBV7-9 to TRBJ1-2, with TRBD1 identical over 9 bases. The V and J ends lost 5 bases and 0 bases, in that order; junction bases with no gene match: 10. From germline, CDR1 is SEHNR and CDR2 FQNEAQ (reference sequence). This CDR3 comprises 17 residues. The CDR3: CASSRDRVELANYGYTF. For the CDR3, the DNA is TGTGCCAGCAGCCGGGACAGGGTCGAGTTAGCTAACTATGGCTACACCTTC.

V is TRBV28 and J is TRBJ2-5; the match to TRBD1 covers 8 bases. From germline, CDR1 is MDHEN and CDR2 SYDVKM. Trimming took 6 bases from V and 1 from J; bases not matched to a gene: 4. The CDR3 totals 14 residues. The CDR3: CASRPTGGQETQYF. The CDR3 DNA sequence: TGTGCCAGCAGACCAACAGGGGGCCAAGAGACCCAGTACTTC.

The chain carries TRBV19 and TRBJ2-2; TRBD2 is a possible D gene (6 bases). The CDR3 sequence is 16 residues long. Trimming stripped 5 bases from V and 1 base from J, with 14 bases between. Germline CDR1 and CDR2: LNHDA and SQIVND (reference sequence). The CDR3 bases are TGTGCCAGTAGTGGAAAAGGAGGGTTGAACACCGGGGAGCTGTTTTTT. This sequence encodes CASSGKGGLNTGELFF.

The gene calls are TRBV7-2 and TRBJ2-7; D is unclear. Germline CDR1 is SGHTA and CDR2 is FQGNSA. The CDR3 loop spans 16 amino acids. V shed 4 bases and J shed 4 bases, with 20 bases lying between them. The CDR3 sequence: CASSYPGGSVQYEQYF. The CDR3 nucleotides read TGTGCCAGCAGCTATCCTGGTGGCAGCGTCCAATACGAGCAGTACTTC.

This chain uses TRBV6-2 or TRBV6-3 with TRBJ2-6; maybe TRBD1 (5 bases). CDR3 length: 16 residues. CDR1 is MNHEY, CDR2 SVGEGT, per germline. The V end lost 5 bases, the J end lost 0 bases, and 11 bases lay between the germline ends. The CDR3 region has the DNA TGTGCCAGCAGTCCCAGGGCCCGCTCTGGGGCCAACGTCCTGACTTTC. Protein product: CASSPRARSGANVLTF.

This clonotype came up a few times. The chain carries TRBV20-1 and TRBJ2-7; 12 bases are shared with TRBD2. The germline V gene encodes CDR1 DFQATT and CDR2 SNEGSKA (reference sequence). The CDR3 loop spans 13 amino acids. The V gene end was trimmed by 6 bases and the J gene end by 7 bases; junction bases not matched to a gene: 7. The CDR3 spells CSAGSTSGREQYF. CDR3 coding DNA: TGCAGTGCCGGATCAACTAGCGGGAGGGAGCAGTACTTC.

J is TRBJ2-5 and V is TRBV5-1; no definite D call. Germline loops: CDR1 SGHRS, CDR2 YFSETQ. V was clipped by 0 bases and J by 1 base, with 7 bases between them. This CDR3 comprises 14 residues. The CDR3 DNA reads TGCGCCAGCAGCTTGGTGGCAGCCCAAGAGACCCAGTACTTC. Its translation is CASSLVAAQETQYF.